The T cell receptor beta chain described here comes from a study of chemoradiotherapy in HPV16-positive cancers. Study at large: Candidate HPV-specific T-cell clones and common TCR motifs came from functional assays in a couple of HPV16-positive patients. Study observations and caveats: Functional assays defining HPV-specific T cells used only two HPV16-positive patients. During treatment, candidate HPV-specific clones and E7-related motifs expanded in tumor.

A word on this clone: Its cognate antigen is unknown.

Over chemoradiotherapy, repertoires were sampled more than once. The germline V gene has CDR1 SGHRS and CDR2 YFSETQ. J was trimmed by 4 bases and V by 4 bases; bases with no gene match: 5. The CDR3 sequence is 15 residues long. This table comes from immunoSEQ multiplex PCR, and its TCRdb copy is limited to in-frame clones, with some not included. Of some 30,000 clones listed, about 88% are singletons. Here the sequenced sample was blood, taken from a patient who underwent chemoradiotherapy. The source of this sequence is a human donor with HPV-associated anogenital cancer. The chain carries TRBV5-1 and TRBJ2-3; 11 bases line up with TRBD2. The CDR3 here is CASSTTSGAADTQYF. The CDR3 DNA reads TGCGCCAGCAGCACGACTAGCGGGGCAGCAGATACGCAGTATTTT.